The 30 T cell receptor beta chains in this list originate from one sample, sequenced in a study of Graves' ophthalmopathy and Graves' hyperthyroidism. Amplification from RNA transcripts yielded the TCR beta CDR3 regions. After a first-round RT-PCR with HTBI primers, a second-round multiplex PCR was run. TCRdb processed the multiplex PCR reads anew with MiXCR; each CDR3 protein has one entry. The data hold around 400,000 distinct CDR3 sequences, with about a sixth observed a single time. The sequencing input was peripheral blood. The receptor set was obtained from a woman aged 18-29 years with Graves' ophthalmopathy.

This clonotype came up a few times. This chain links TRBV12-3 or TRBV12-4 with TRBJ1-1; D call uncertain. This CDR3 is built from 15 residues. V was shortened by 7 bases and J by 3 bases, with 18 bases between the two germline ends. The CDR3 here is CASNPSRVLDTEAFF. The CDR3 DNA sequence: TGTGCCAGCAATCCTTCGCGGGTTTTGGACACTGAAGCTTTCTTT.

This clonotype was recorded a few times. This rearrangement joins TRBV12-3 or TRBV12-4 to TRBJ1-2; D is perhaps TRBD1 (5 bases). There are 13 residues in the CDR3. V lost 5 bases and J lost 5, with 12 bases in between. CDR3 amino acids: CASSPTAPYGYTF. In DNA form, the CDR3 reads TGTGCCAGCAGTCCGACAGCGCCATATGGCTACACCTTC.

This chain links TRBV12-3 or TRBV12-4 with TRBJ2-7, with D perhaps being TRBD1 or TRBD2 (5 bases each). The CDR3 consists of 15 residues. V was trimmed by 0 bases and J by 4 bases, leaving 13 bases between them. The CDR3 region has the DNA TGTGCCAGCAGTTTAGCGCGAGGGGCGGCATACGAGCAGTACTTC. Encoded protein: CASSLARGAAYEQYF.

This clonotype came up many times. The chain is built from TRBV5-5 and TRBJ1-2; tentatively, D is TRBD1 (6 bases). Germline CDR1 SGHKS, CDR2 YYEKEE (reference sequence). The CDR3 is 14 amino acids. V lost 4 bases and J lost 4, with 14 bases in between. The CDR3 sequence is CASSLALQGYGYTF. DNA of the CDR3: TGTGCCAGCAGCCTTGCCTTACAGGGCTATGGCTACACCTTC.

A few counts support this clonotype. This chain links TRBV6-5 with TRBJ1-2, with no clear D. This CDR3 contains 17 residues. Trimming stripped 2 bases from V and 6 bases from J, with 22 bases between. Germline loops: CDR1 MNHEY, CDR2 SVGAGI. DNA for the CDR3: TGTGCCAGCAGTTACCACAACCCGCTAAAGGGAGTGGATGGCTACACCTTC. Encoded protein: CASSYHNPLKGVDGYTF.

The chain is built from TRBV6-2 or TRBV6-3 and TRBJ1-2, with 11 bases identical to TRBD1. Looked up from germline, CDR1 is MNHEY and CDR2 is SVGEGT. The CDR3 sequence is 14 residues long. Trimming took 6 bases from V and 5 from J; bases not matched to a gene: 5. Here the CDR3 DNA reads TGTGCCAGCAGGAGGACAGGGGGCCGGTATGGCTACACCTTC. It encodes CASRRTGGRYGYTF.

This clonotype was found many times. This chain uses TRBV11-2 with TRBJ1-1; tentative D call: TRBD1 (5 bases). Germline CDR1 SGHAT, CDR2 FQNNGV. The CDR3 loop spans 16 amino acids. Trimming stripped 2 bases from V and 5 bases from J, with 18 bases between. CDR3 residues: CASSLYQSGLGTEAFF. CDR3 nucleotide sequence: TGTGCCAGCAGCTTATATCAGTCGGGGCTAGGGACTGAAGCTTTCTTT.

This clonotype came up many times. The J gene is TRBJ1-2, the V gene TRBV12-3 or TRBV12-4, with 8 bases aligning to TRBD1. The V gene end was trimmed by 3 bases and the J gene end by 7 bases; junction bases not matched to a gene: 10. CDR3 size: 15 residues. Written as DNA, the CDR3 is TGTGCCAGCAGTTTCGGCCTCGCAGGGGGCAGTGGCTACACCTTC. Translated, it gives CASSFGLAGGSGYTF.

The rearrangement joins TRBV12-3 or TRBV12-4 to TRBJ1-2; D is possibly TRBD1 (5 bases). V dropped 7 bases and J dropped 8 bases, with 14 bases sitting between them. This CDR3 comprises 12 residues. CDR3 in DNA: TGTGCCAGCACGGACATTCCGAGGGGCTACACCTTC. As protein: CASTDIPRGYTF.

In this sample, this clonotype turned up many times. The rearrangement links TRBV15 to TRBJ2-4, with a tentative D call TRBD2 (6 bases). Germline V CDR1 and CDR2: LNHNV, YYDKDF (reference sequence). CDR3 size: 18 residues. V shed 1 base and J shed 0 bases, with 16 bases lying between them. The CDR3 protein is CATSRGRVEILAKNIQYF. In nucleotides, the CDR3 is TGTGCCACCAGCAGAGGGAGGGTAGAAATTCTAGCCAAAAACATTCAGTACTTC.

This chain links TRBV12-3 or TRBV12-4 with TRBJ1-1; a possible D gene is TRBD1 (5 bases). This CDR3 spans 12 amino acids. Trimming took 6 bases from V and 4 from J, leaving 9 bases between them. CDR3 bases: TGTGCCAGCAGGGGGACCGGCACTGAAGCTTTCTTT. Residues: CASRGTGTEAFF.

This clonotype appeared many times. V is TRBV4-1 and J is TRBJ1-1, with a weak D call TRBD1 (5 bases). The V end lost 0 bases, the J end lost 0 bases, and 8 bases lay between the germline ends. The germline V gene encodes CDR1 MGHRA and CDR2 YSYEKL. The CDR3 contains 15 residues. DNA of the CDR3: TGCGCCAGCAGCCAAGAAGGGGCCATGAACACTGAAGCTTTCTTT. It yields the protein CASSQEGAMNTEAFF.

This clonotype occurred many times. The V gene is TRBV3-1, the J gene TRBJ1-2; the match to TRBD1 covers 8 bases. V lost 3 bases, J lost 4 bases, and 4 bases stayed unmatched. This CDR3 has 14 amino acids. Germline lookup yields CDR1 LGHDT and CDR2 YNNKEL (reference sequence). CDR3 amino acids: CASSQTGQGYGYTF. The CDR3 region has the DNA TGTGCCAGCAGCCAGACTGGACAGGGCTATGGCTACACCTTC.

The gene calls are TRBV6-1 and TRBJ2-7; tentatively, D is TRBD1 (7 bases). This CDR3 spans 13 amino acids. The germline gives CDR1 MNHNS, CDR2 SASEGT. V was clipped by 6 bases and J by 11 bases, with 20 bases between them. The CDR3 nucleotides read TGTGCCAGCAGGGGCCTGGGACAGAGGGGGGAGTACTTC. It yields the protein CASRGLGQRGEYF.

This clonotype has at least ten counts. This sequence joins TRBV27 and TRBJ2-7; 12 nucleotides line up with TRBD2. V shed 8 bases and J 7 bases; nucleotides not matched to a gene: 9. Germline V gene data show CDR1 as MNHEY and CDR2 as SMNVEV (reference sequence). The CDR3 length is 14 residues. CDR3 amino acids: CASGQASGRAEQYF. The CDR3 nucleotides are TGTGCCAGCGGTCAGGCTAGCGGGAGGGCTGAGCAGTACTTC.

Ten or more counts support this clonotype. This chain connects TRBV12-3 or TRBV12-4 to TRBJ2-2, with 10 bases lining up with TRBD1. The CDR3 loop spans 16 amino acids. Trimming at V came to 6 bases and at J to 3 bases, leaving 7 bases not matched to a gene. DNA of the CDR3: TGTGCCAGCAGAGACCGGGACAGGGGCTACACCGGGGAGCTGTTTTTT. Residues: CASRDRDRGYTGELFF.

Ten or more counts support this clonotype. One junction end disagrees with the germline gene, perhaps due to a read error. CDR3: CASSGDRVNTEAFF. The CDR3 region has the DNA TGTGCCAGCTCGGGGGACAGGGTGAATACTGAAGCTTTCTTT. V is TRBV7-9 and J is TRBJ1-1, with 9 bases lining up with TRBD1. The germline CDR1 and CDR2 sequences are SEHNR and FQNEAQ (reference sequence). CDR3 length: 14 residues.

In nucleotides, the CDR3 is TGTGCCAGCAGTAGGGGACTCCACGCCGGGGAGACCCAGTACTTC. It codes for CASSRGLHAGETQYF. The gene calls are TRBV3-1 and TRBJ2-5; TRBD2 might be the D (6 bases). Germline loops: CDR1 LGHDT, CDR2 YNNKEL (reference sequence). V was pared by 6 bases and J by 5 bases, with 19 bases between. The CDR3 is made up of 15 amino acids.

The table lists this clonotype with many counts. The CDR3 is CASSYSASARGAGDGYTF. CDR3 bases: TGTGCCAGCAGTTACTCCGCGAGCGCGCGGGGCGCTGGGGATGGCTACACCTTC. This chain connects TRBV6-2 or TRBV6-3 to TRBJ1-2; D might be TRBD1 (5 bases). V was cut by 0 bases and J by 6 bases, with 23 bases left in between. Germline CDR1 is MNHEY and CDR2 is SVGEGT. The CDR3 covers 18 residues.

The gene calls are TRBV6-5 and TRBJ2-7, with D maybe TRBD1 (6 bases). This CDR3 contains 14 residues. Per the germline V gene, CDR1 is MNHEY and CDR2 is SVGAGI. The V end was cut by 0 bases, the J end by 5 bases, with 11 bases between. CDR3 bases: TGTGCCAGCAGTTACTCGTCAGGGACAAACGAGCAGTACTTC. Translated: CASSYSSGTNEQYF.

With regard to this clonotype: This sequence may be a read error, since a much larger clone differs from it by one base. The V call is TRBV4-3, the J call TRBJ2-7, with D unclear. CDR1 and CDR2 (germline): LGHNA, YSLEER. V shed 3 bases and J shed 3 bases, with 9 bases lying between them. The CDR3 totals 13 residues. The CDR3 bases are TGCGCCAGCAGCCAGGGATTTGGCTACGAGCAGTACTTC. Amino acid sequence: CASSQGFGYEQYF.

The sample holds many counts of this clonotype. The chain recombines TRBV12-3 or TRBV12-4 with TRBJ2-5, with D possibly TRBD2 on 5 matching bases. V lost 2 bases and J lost 2, with 9 bases in between. The CDR3 has 14 residues. The CDR3: CASSLNPGQETQYF. CDR3 DNA: TGTGCCAGCAGTTTAAATCCGGGGCAAGAGACCCAGTACTTC.

This CDR3 reads CASRLQGVGEKLFF. CDR3 coding DNA: TGTGCCAGCAGACTCCAGGGAGTTGGGGAAAAACTGTTTTTT. The chain joins TRBV7-9 to TRBJ1-4; D possibly corresponds to TRBD1 (5 bases). Per the germline V gene, CDR1 is SEHNR and CDR2 is FQNEAQ (reference sequence). V dropped 6 bases and J dropped 8 bases, with 16 bases sitting between them. CDR3 length equals 14 residues.

This clonotype was counted many times. The V call is TRBV7-9, the J call TRBJ1-2; maybe TRBD1 (5 bases). The CDR3 contains 15 residues. Trimming removed 4 bases from V and 2 bases from J, with 14 bases in between. Germline V gene lookup returns CDR1 SEHNR and CDR2 FQNEAQ (reference sequence). The CDR3, as DNA: TGTGCCAGCAGCTCTACGACAGTGGGGAACTATGGCTACACCTTC. Residues: CASSSTTVGNYGYTF.

This clonotype was seen repeatedly, ten times or more. This rearrangement joins TRBV7-2 to TRBJ2-7; tentative D call: TRBD2 (8 bases). V lost 2 bases to trimming and J lost 3 bases, with 14 bases between them. The CDR3 consists of 15 residues. Germline V gives CDR1 SGHTA, CDR2 FQGNSA. CDR3 nucleotide sequence: TGTGCCAGCAGCTTACGGGGGGGACAGCTCTACGAGCAGTACTTC. Protein sequence: CASSLRGGQLYEQYF.

This clonotype showed up many times. This chain joins TRBV6-5 and TRBJ2-5, with D possibly being TRBD1 or TRBD2 (5 bases each). The germline CDR1 and CDR2 sequences are MNHEY and SVGAGI. The CDR3 is 16 residues long. Trimming stripped 3 bases from V and 5 bases from J, with 19 bases between. Here the CDR3 DNA reads TGTGCCAGCAGTTATCAGGGAGTGGGGCCTGTTGAGACCCAGTACTTC. It encodes CASSYQGVGPVETQYF.

This clonotype appeared many times. The V call is TRBV11-2, the J call TRBJ2-7; the D is unclear. The germline CDR1 and CDR2 sequences are SGHAT and FQNNGV. The CDR3 runs 11 residues. Trimming left V 7 bases short and J 3 bases short, with 7 bases between. The CDR3 sequence: CASTVGYEQYF. CDR3 in DNA: TGTGCCAGCACAGTGGGCTACGAGCAGTACTTC.

This clonotype was picked up many times. The gene calls are TRBV9 and TRBJ2-7, with TRBD1 matching over 7 bases. V lost 3 bases and J lost 0; bases outside the gene matches: 6. Per the germline V gene, CDR1 is SGDLS and CDR2 is YYNGEE. CDR3 length: 15 residues. CDR3 region: CASSEGDSISYEQYF. CDR3 coding DNA: TGTGCCAGCAGCGAGGGGGACAGTATCTCCTACGAGCAGTACTTC.

The chain carries TRBV18 and TRBJ1-3; D is ambiguous. Trimming pared 0 bases from V and 0 bases from J, leaving 6 bases between. The germline CDR1 and CDR2 sequences are KGHSH and LQKENI. The CDR3 totals 15 residues. The CDR3 region has the DNA TGTGCCAGCTCACCACCGGGAAACTCTGGAAACACCATATATTTT. The encoded protein is CASSPPGNSGNTIYF. The whole variable domain, filled in from reference TRBV18 and TRBJ1-3, reads NAGVMQNPRHLVRRRGQEARLRCSPMKGHSHVYWYRQLPEEGLKFMVYLQKENIIDESGMPKERFSAEFPKEGPSILRIQQVVRGDSAAYFCASSPPGNSGNTIYFGEGSWLTVV.

At least ten counts were recorded for this clonotype. The rearrangement links TRBV5-1 to TRBJ1-2, with D maybe TRBD1 (5 bases). The CDR3 consists of 13 residues. Per the germline V gene, CDR1 is SGHRS and CDR2 is YFSETQ. V lost 0 bases to trimming and J lost 10 bases, with 13 bases between them. The CDR3 loop is CASSLAGGSTYTF. In DNA, the CDR3 is TGCGCCAGCAGCTTGGCGGGGGGATCTACCTACACCTTC.